The source of this TCR beta chain is a study of T cell responses to AZD1222 COVID-19 vaccine. Sequencing was performed with immunoSEQ multiplex PCR; in TCRdb, only in-frame clones are kept and a portion is missing. The sample records about 160,000 clones, roughly nine tenths being singletons. Trimming pared 2 bases from V and 1 base from J, leaving 11 bases between. This CDR3 contains 15 residues. Germline values: CDR1 SGHTA, CDR2 FQGTGA. About this clone itself: Antigen unknown.

Study conclusions and caveats: Females outnumbered males among donors, who were mostly white British; clonal diversity was possibly underestimated.

The rearrangement uses TRBV7-3 and TRBJ2-5, with D unclear. The origin of this receptor is an adult in good health. This specimen consisted of peripheral blood, obtained on day 0 of AZD1222 vaccination. CDR3 amino acids: CASSLSSVSQETQYF. DNA for the CDR3: TGTGCCAGCAGCTTATCGTCGGTGTCCCAAGAGACCCAGTACTTC.